This T cell receptor beta chain was observed in a study of T cell responses to AZD1222 COVID-19 vaccine. Study in general: Timing groups of about 4 and about 12 weeks for second doses were pooled.

The assay was immunoSEQ multiplex PCR, and TCRdb's table has in-frame clones only and misses some. The sample lists 80,000 to 130,000 clones; approximately 90% were seen once. The study, taken as a whole, reports: Clonal diversity was possibly underestimated, and white British individuals and females predominated among donors.

Trimming took 0 bases from V and 1 from J, leaving 10 bases between them. CDR1 is LGHNA, CDR2 YSLEER, per germline. CDR3 length: 17 residues. Note on this clone: Its antigen is not known.

The sequence was collected from an adult in good health. This chain uses TRBV4-3 with TRBJ2-6; D uncertain. The sequenced sample was peripheral blood, obtained on day 0 of AZD1222 vaccination. The CDR3 DNA sequence: TGCGCCAGCAGCCAAGATCTCGTCGGTTCTGGGGCCAACGTCCTGACTTTC. Amino acid sequence: CASSQDLVGSGANVLTF.